Below, 19 T cell receptor beta chains from the same sample are listed, as sequenced in a study of T cells in Graves' hyperthyroidism and ophthalmopathy (dated by TCRdb to the late 2010s). Library generation was performed with multiplex PCR. For sequencing, an Illumina HiSeq 2000 was employed. Amplification of TCR beta CDR3 regions was carried out from RNA transcripts. The TCR CDR3 was subjected to a first round of RT-PCR using the HTBI primer set and the Qiagen OneStep RT-PCR kit. Clones were called with MiXCR by TCRdb after fastp trimmed the public reads at Q25, and only in-frame beta chains were retained. All rows with the same CDR3 protein become a single entry with the most common DNA and genes. The table for this sample lists 250,000 or so distinct CDR3 sequences; around 17% of them were counted only once. Clones ranked in the top ten supply 28% of the sample. The sequencing sample was made of blood. The receptors were sampled from a young woman with Graves' ophthalmopathy.

This clonotype was seen ten or more times. The chain employs TRBV2 and TRBJ1-1; D call uncertain. The CDR3 runs 12 residues. CDR1 and CDR2 from the germline V gene are SNHLY and FYNNEI. Trimming stripped 4 bases from V and 8 bases from J, with 11 bases between. The CDR3 reads CASSVEPSEAFF. The CDR3 DNA sequence: TGTGCCAGCAGTGTGGAGCCATCCGAAGCTTTCTTT.

Note on this clonotype: Possible read error: a much larger clone is one base away. The gene calls are TRBV2 and TRBJ1-3; unclear D gene. The germline CDR1 and CDR2 sequences are SNHLY and FYNNEI. The CDR3 contains 14 residues. The CDR3 sequence is CASSESDSGDTIYF. CDR3 coding DNA: TGTGCCAGCAGTGAGTCGGACTCTGGAGACACCATATATTTT.

This clonotype was counted ten times or more. V and J are TRBV12-3 or TRBV12-4 and TRBJ1-5; 7 positions agree with TRBD1. V shed 5 bases and J 7 bases; nucleotides not matched to a gene: 8. The CDR3 has 14 amino acids. The CDR3 spells CASSTRTGGQPQHF. CDR3 coding DNA: TGTGCCAGCAGTACCAGGACAGGAGGGCAGCCCCAGCATTTT.

This clonotype was counted ten times or more. V usage is TRBV30 and J usage is TRBJ1-1; perhaps TRBD1 as D (6 bases). Germline V CDR1 and CDR2: GTSNPN, SVGIG (reference sequence). V lost 1 base to trimming and J lost 3 bases, with 9 bases between them. The CDR3 sequence is 13 residues long. CDR3 DNA sequence: TGTGCCTGGAGTGACTCAGGGGACACTGAAGCTTTCTTT. This gives the protein CAWSDSGDTEAFF.

This clonotype has at least ten counts. This sequence joins TRBV20-1 and TRBJ1-5; 7 nucleotides match TRBD1. CDR1 DFQATT and CDR2 SNEGSKA come from the germline V gene (reference sequence). The CDR3 runs 15 residues. The ends lost 3 bases at V and 4 bases at J; junction bases unmatched: 9. CDR3 region: CSASSAGTENQPQHF. The CDR3 DNA sequence: TGCAGTGCTAGTAGCGCGGGGACAGAAAATCAGCCCCAGCATTTT.

This clonotype has a count of ten or more. The rearrangement links TRBV2 to TRBJ2-7; TRBD1 matches at 10 bases. In germline, CDR1 is SNHLY, CDR2 FYNNEI. The CDR3 length is 14 residues. V lost 6 bases and J lost 5; bases outside the gene matches: 7. For the CDR3, the DNA is TGTGCCAGCAGCGCCGGGACAGGGGTCCACGAGCAGTACTTC. It codes for CASSAGTGVHEQYF.

This clonotype was observed at least ten times. The V gene is TRBV5-1, the J gene TRBJ1-2, with 7 bases fitting TRBD1. J was trimmed by 3 bases and V by 4 bases; bases with no gene match: 12. Germline V gene lookup returns CDR1 SGHRS and CDR2 YFSETQ. CDR3 size: 16 residues. Written as DNA, the CDR3 is TGCGCCAGCAGCACCGAGGGGGCAGGGGGAGACTATGGCTACACCTTC. This translates into CASSTEGAGGDYGYTF.

This clonotype came up many times. The chain has TRBV28 and TRBJ1-6; 7 nucleotides align to TRBD1. V gave up 1 base and J gave up 5 bases; unmatched junction bases: 2. The CDR3 runs to 15 residues. Germline lookup yields CDR1 MDHEN and CDR2 SYDVKM. This CDR3 is CASSLSGGNNSPLHF. Here the CDR3 DNA reads TGTGCCAGCAGTTTATCAGGGGGTAATAATTCACCCCTCCACTTT.

As for this clonotype: It may be a read error: a sequence one base away is much more abundant. In this CDR3 the conserved last residue, phenylalanine or tryptophan, is missing, so a read error is likely. The V gene is TRBV7-8, the J gene TRBJ1-1; D remains ambiguous. Germline loops: CDR1 SGHVS, CDR2 FQNEAQ. V lost 5 bases and J lost 6, with 16 bases in between. The CDR3 spans 14 residues. Here the CDR3 DNA reads TGTGCCAGCAGCAGACCGCCCGGGGTTTCTGAAGCTTTCCTT. Translation: CASSRPPGVSEAFL.

This clonotype was observed a few times. At one end, the junction sequence differs from germline, possibly due to a read error. The CDR3 here is CASDPGSHSYEQHF. Written as DNA, the CDR3 is TGTGCCAGCGACCCGGGGTCCCACTCCTACGAGCAGCACTTC. The chain recombines TRBV6-1 with TRBJ2-7, with D tentatively TRBD2 (5 bases). CDR3 length: 14 amino acids. Germline CDR1 is MNHNS and CDR2 is SASEGT.

This clonotype has ten or more counts. The chain combines TRBV18 with TRBJ1-1, with D unclear. Germline V gives CDR1 KGHSH, CDR2 LQKENI. The length of the CDR3 is 14 residues. Trimming cost V 1 base and J 4 bases, with 10 bases left between them. The CDR3 protein is CASSPQGRGTEAFF. CDR3 coding DNA: TGTGCCAGCTCACCACAGGGCCGGGGCACTGAAGCTTTCTTT.

The V call is TRBV7-4, the J call TRBJ2-5; 9 nucleotides align to TRBD2. The V and J ends lost 7 bases and 2 bases, in that order; junction bases with no gene match: 5. The germline CDR1 and CDR2 sequences are SGHVT and SQSDAQ. The CDR3 consists of 14 residues. CDR3 residues: CASIAGDAQETQYF. The CDR3 DNA reads as TGTGCCAGCATAGCGGGAGATGCACAAGAGACCCAGTACTTC.

This clonotype has a count of ten or more. The chain recombines TRBV7-2 with TRBJ2-3; 10 bases are a match to TRBD2. The CDR3 runs 16 residues. The germline V gene has CDR1 SGHTA and CDR2 FQGNSA. V lost 4 bases and J lost 6; bases outside the gene matches: 10. The CDR3 nucleotides are TGTGCCAGCAGCTCCAGGAGCGGGGGGGCCAAGGATACGCAGTATTTT. Protein product: CASSSRSGGAKDTQYF.

In its sample, this clonotype was seen many times. V and J are TRBV7-8 and TRBJ1-1; maybe TRBD1 (6 bases). The ends were cut back, 4 bases at V and 0 bases at J, with 15 bases in the middle. The germline CDR1 and CDR2 sequences are SGHVS and FQNEAQ. The CDR3 is made up of 16 amino acids. The CDR3 nucleotides are TGTGCCAGCAGCTCCCGACGGGGGCTCATGAACACTGAAGCTTTCTTT. Translating it yields CASSSRRGLMNTEAFF.

The chain has TRBV18 and TRBJ1-1; a possible D gene is TRBD1 (5 bases). Germline CDR1 reads KGHSH; CDR2 reads LQKENI. Trimming removed 0 bases from V and 3 bases from J, with 8 bases in between. The CDR3 has 14 amino acids. CDR3 region: CASSPPTGDTEAFF. CDR3 nucleotide sequence: TGTGCCAGCTCACCACCGACGGGGGACACTGAAGCTTTCTTT.

Ten or more counts support this clonotype. The chain carries TRBV7-8 and TRBJ2-7; TRBD2 aligns across 8 bases. V dropped 5 bases and J dropped 3; count of bases not matched to a gene: 6. CDR3 length equals 14 residues. Germline values: CDR1 SGHVS, CDR2 FQNEAQ. The CDR3 nucleotides are TGTGCCAGCAGCAAACGGGGGGGGAGCTACGAGCAGTACTTC. This sequence encodes CASSKRGGSYEQYF. The entire variable domain, with the rest obtained from reference TRBV7-8 and TRBJ2-7, is as follows: GAGVSQSPRYKVAKRGQDVALRCDPISGHVSLFWYQQALGQGPEFLTYFQNEAQLDKSGLPSDRFFAERPEGSVSTLKIQRTQQEDSAVYLCASSKRGGSYEQYFGPGTRLTVT.

This clonotype was seen at least ten times. CDR3: CASSQARRLNTGELFF. Here the CDR3 DNA reads TGTGCCAGCAGCCAAGCACGAAGATTAAACACCGGGGAGCTGTTTTTT. J is TRBJ2-2 and V is TRBV12-3 or TRBV12-4; no clear D. With 6 bases removed from V and 2 bases from J, the gap between germline ends came to 16 bases. The CDR3 length is 16 residues.

This clonotype was seen repeatedly, ten times or more. The genes are TRBV12-3 or TRBV12-4 and TRBJ2-1; 7 bases align to TRBD2. The CDR3 has 13 amino acids. V lost 2 bases and J lost 12; bases outside the gene matches: 7. CDR3 amino acids: CASSLQRDGAQFF. The CDR3 DNA sequence: TGTGCCAGCAGTTTACAGCGGGATGGAGCGCAGTTCTTC.

This clonotype has at least ten counts. J is TRBJ2-1 and V is TRBV5-1; TRBD2 is a possible D gene (6 bases). This CDR3 contains 16 residues. Per the germline V gene, CDR1 is SGHRS and CDR2 is YFSETQ. V lost 0 bases to trimming and J lost 2 bases, with 12 bases between them. The CDR3 loop is CASSLGMGGAYNEQFF. The DNA for the CDR3 is TGCGCCAGCAGCTTGGGTATGGGGGGAGCCTACAATGAGCAGTTCTTC. Supplemented by reference TRBV5-1 and TRBJ2-1, the full variable domain reads KAGVTQTPRYLIKTRGQQVTLSCSPISGHRSVSWYQQTPGQGLQFLFEYFSETQRNKGNFPGRFSGRQFSNSRSEMNVSTLELGDSALYLCASSLGMGGAYNEQFFGPGTRLTVL.